The source of this T cell receptor (beta chain) is a study of control samples from healthy donors and cancer patients (dated by TCRdb to the early 2020s). From a lookup of the germline V gene, CDR1 and CDR2 are SGHVS and FQNEAQ. Counted from cysteine to phenylalanine, this CDR3 has 15 amino acids. Here the CDR3 DNA is all that survives: 45 bases in frame from base 1. V lost 2 bases and J lost 5 bases, and the count of bases not matched to a germline gene is 9. As regards this clone: This receptor's antigen is unknown. It has no much larger one-base neighbor in the sample; base qualities were not kept.

Receptor libraries were prepared by the immunoSEQ multiplex PCR assay. TCRdb obtained this table from immuneACCESS and retained in-frame rearrangements with V and J assigned. These tables miss some clones; where compared with another copy, unresolved V genes account for less than half of the shortfall, and the remainder is unexplained. The sample data list about 59,000 clones, and 92% of these were observed just once. The ten largest make up around 1.7% of the sample. This sequence originates from a middle-aged man with colorectal cancer. Material: PBMCs. The chain couples TRBV7-8 to TRBJ2-7, with 7 middle bases fitting TRBD1. This receptor has the CDR3 CASSLPRTGGNEQYF. The DNA is as follows: TGTGCCAGCAGCTTACCCCGGACAGGAGGCAACGAGCAGTACTTC.